Only a few counts were recorded for the clone carrying this TCR beta chain. What it binds is unknown. Use of 60 Vbeta and 13 Jbeta primers characterized the PCR. The method was immunoSEQ multiplex PCR; TCRdb's version includes in-frame clones alone and lacks a portion of them. The sample carries some 120,000 clones, roughly a tenth recorded once. The source of the sample is a study of cytomegalovirus exposure and HLA in healthy donors. Background on the study: Most genotyped donors, roughly 80% of 300 to 400, had Caucasian-associated genetic ancestry.

CDR1 and CDR2 from the germline V gene are MNHNY and SVGAGI (reference sequence). Unmatched junction bases numbered 8, after V lost 7 bases and J lost 5 bases. The CDR3 extends over 14 amino acids. Study observations and caveats: Later analysis suggested links between common viral pathogens and several top significant clusters.

This TCR derives from a woman under 30 in good health and CMV-seropositive. V and J are TRBV6-6 and TRBJ1-5, with 7 bases matching TRBD1. The sequenced sample was PBMCs. In nucleotides, the CDR3 is TGTGCCAGCACCGACAGACAGGGACATCAGCCCCAGCATTTT. Translating gives CASTDRQGHQPQHF.